The subject of this entry is one TCR beta chain. This clone's antigen is unknown. No quality values exist for individual bases; no much larger clone is one base distant. The library was produced with PCR. Sequencing was performed on a HiSeq X Ten. TCRdb redid the processing of the public reads, applying fastp at Q25 and MiXCR, and retained in-frame beta chains. Each record represents a unique CDR3 protein, reported with the most common genes and DNA among its rows. The sample table holds 3,000 to 4,000 distinct CDR3 sequences, of which around two thirds were seen once. The ten largest clones take up more than 15% of the sample. This sample was taken from a study of CD4 and CD8 cells across lung adenocarcinoma regions (dated by TCRdb to 2016 to 2018). Regarding the research as a whole: The study compared tumor centers with tumor margins to examine intratumor heterogeneity of the T cell receptor repertoire.

The donors were patients who had localized lung adenocarcinoma, which is a subtype of non-small cell lung cancer. The margins of localized lung adenocarcinomas were where the samples came from. CD4+ T cells from tumor tissue were profiled separately from CD8+ T cells for TCR repertoire analysis. CDR1 and CDR2 were assigned from the germline V gene (reference sequence) as SEHNR and FQNEAQ. V gives up 5 bases and J gives up 13 bases, and the segment between their germline ends measures 17 bases. The CDR3 spans 12 residues, from the cysteine through the phenylalanine. This entry keeps only the CDR3 DNA: 36 bases, framed from base 1.

The rearrangement joined TRBV7-9 to TRBJ1-2; the D gene cannot be resolved reliably. The source is a male donor with lung adenocarcinoma. The CD4 and CD8 labels of this study may be unreliable. Material for sequencing was CD4+ T cells from the margin of a lung tumor. The cell subset or site label of this sample denotes: tumor margin region. The sequenced DNA is TGTGCCAGCAGCAATTTATCAGGAGGGTCCACCTTC. Translated, it reads CASSNLSGGSTF.